This entry describes one T cell receptor (beta chain). The data were obtained in a study of blood T cell repertoires in COVID-19. Sequenced by immunoSEQ multiplex PCR; TCRdb stores in-frame clones only, minus some. Seen here are under 250,000 clones, less than 90% observed once, and the top ten hold approximately 2.6%. V gave up 8 bases and J gave up 4 bases, with 18 bases separating them. Germline CDR1 and CDR2: MNHEY and SVGAGI. The CDR3 spans 15 residues. The V and J genes are TRBV6-5 and TRBJ2-1; D perhaps matches TRBD2 (7 bases). The origin of this receptor is a woman in her 70s with active or convalescent COVID-19. The sequenced sample was peripheral blood. CDR3 in amino acids: CASGVRGGAYNEQFF. The CDR3 bases are TGTGCCAGCGGAGTGAGGGGGGGGGCGTACAATGAGCAGTTCTTC.